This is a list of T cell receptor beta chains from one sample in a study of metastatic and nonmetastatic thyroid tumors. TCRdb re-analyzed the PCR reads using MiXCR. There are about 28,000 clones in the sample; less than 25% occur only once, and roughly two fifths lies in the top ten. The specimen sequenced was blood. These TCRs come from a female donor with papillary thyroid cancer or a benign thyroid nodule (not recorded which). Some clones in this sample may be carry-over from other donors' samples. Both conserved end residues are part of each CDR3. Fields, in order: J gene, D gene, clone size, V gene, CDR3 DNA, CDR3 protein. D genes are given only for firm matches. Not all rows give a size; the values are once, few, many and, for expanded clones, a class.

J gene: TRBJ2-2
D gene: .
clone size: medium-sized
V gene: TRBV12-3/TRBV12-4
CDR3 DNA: TGTGCCAGCAGTTTGGGGGGCGCGGGCGGGGAGCTGTTTTTT
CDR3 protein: CASSLGGAGGELFF

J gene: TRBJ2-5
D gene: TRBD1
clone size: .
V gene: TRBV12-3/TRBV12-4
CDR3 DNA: TGTGTCAGCAGGGATGACGTGACAGGGGGCCAGGAGACCCAGTACTTC
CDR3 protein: CVSRDDVTGGQETQYF

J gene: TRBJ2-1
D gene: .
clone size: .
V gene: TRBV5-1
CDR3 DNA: TGCGCCAGCAGCTTGGGCACCCAGGCCCCTCGGGATGAGCAGTTCTTC
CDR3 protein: CASSLGTQAPRDEQFF

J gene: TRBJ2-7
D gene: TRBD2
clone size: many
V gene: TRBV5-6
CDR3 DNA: TGTGCCAGCAGCTTGGTTCTAGCGGGGACCGAGCAGTACTTC
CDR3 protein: CASSLVLAGTEQYF

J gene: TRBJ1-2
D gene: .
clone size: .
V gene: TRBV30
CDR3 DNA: TGTGCCTGGAGTGTAGCACGGACCTGGGGCTACACCTTC
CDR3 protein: CAWSVARTWGYTF

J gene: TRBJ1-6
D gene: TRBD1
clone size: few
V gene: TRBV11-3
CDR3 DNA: TGTGCCAGCAGCTTAGTCCTCGGGACAGGGCATTCACCCCTCCACTTT
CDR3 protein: CASSLVLGTGHSPLHF

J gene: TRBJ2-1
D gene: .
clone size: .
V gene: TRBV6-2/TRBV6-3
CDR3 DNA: TGTGCCCGCAGTTCCTCAGGGCGGGATGCGCAGTTCTTC
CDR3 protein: CARSSSGRDAQFF

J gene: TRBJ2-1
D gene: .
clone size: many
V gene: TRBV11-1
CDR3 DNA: TGTGCCAGCAGCCAGGGATCCCCCTACAATGAGCAGTTCTTC
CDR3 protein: CASSQGSPYNEQFF

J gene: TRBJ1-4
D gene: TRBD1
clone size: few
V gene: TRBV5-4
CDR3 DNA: TGTGCCAGCAGCTTTGGGGGACAGGTCGCAACTAATGAAAAACTGTTTTTT
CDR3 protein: CASSFGGQVATNEKLFF

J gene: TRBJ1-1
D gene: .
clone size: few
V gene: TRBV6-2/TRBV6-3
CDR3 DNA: TGTGCCAGCAACCAGGGAGGCCTGAACACTGAAGCTTTCTTT
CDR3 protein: CASNQGGLNTEAFF

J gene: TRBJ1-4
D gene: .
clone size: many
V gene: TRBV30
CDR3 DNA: TGTGCCTGGAGGGGCAGGGCTAATGAAAAACTGTTTTTT
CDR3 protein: CAWRGRANEKLFF

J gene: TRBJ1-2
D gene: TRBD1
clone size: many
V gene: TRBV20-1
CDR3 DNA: TGCAGTGCGCTGGACAGGGGGCGCGCCTATGGCTACACCTTC
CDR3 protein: CSALDRGRAYGYTF

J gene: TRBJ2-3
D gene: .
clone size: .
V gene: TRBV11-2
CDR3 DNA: TGTGCCAGCAACCCCGAGGGGATCGTAGGCACAGATACGCAGTATTTT
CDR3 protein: CASNPEGIVGTDTQYF

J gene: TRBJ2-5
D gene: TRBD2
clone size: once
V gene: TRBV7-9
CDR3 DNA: TGTGCCAGCAGCCAAGGGGCTAGCGGGAGAGAGACCCAGTACTTC
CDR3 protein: CASSQGASGRETQYF

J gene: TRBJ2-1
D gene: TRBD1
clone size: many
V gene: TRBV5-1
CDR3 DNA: TGCGCCAGCCGACAGGGGGCGGGCTCCTACAATGAGCAGTTCTTC
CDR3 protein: CASRQGAGSYNEQFF

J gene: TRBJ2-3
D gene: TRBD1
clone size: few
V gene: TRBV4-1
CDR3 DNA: TGCGCCAGCAGCCAAGATGCGACAGGGTCATTCACAGATACGCAGTATTTT
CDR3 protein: CASSQDATGSFTDTQYF

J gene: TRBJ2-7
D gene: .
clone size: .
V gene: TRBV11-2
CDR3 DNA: TGTGCCAGCAGCTTAGAGGACAATACCTACGAGCAGTACTTC
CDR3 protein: CASSLEDNTYEQYF

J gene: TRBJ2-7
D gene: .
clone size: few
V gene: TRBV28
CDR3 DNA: TGTGCCAGCAGTCCATGGACCCAGGGAGACGAGCAGTACTTC
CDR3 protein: CASSPWTQGDEQYF

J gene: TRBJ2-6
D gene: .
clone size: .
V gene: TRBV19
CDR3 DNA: TGTGCCTGTAGCGGGACAGGAGCCTCTGTGGCCAACGTCCTGACTTTC
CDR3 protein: CACSGTGASVANVLTF

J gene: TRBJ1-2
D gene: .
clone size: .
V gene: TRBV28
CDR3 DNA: TGTGCCAGCAGTTCCGGTAACAGGGCCAATGGATACACCTTC
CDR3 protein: CASSSGNRANGYTF

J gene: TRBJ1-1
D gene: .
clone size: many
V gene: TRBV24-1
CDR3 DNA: TGTGCCACCACCCATGGGACTGAAGCTTTCTTT
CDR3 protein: CATTHGTEAFF

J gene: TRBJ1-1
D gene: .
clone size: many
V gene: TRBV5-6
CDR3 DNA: TGTGCCAGCAGCCCAAGGCTTGGGATTGAGTTGGCTTTCTTT
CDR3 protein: CASSPRLGIELAFF

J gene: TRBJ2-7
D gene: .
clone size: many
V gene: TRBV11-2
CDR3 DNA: TGTGCCAGCGCCCGCCTCGGGACGTACTCCTACGAGCAGTACTTC
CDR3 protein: CASARLGTYSYEQYF

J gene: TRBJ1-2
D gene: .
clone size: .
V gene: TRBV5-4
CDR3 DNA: TGTGCCAGCAGCTTCCGTTCCGCGGAAAGACGAGTAGTAGGCTACACCTTC
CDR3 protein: CASSFRSAERRVVGYTF

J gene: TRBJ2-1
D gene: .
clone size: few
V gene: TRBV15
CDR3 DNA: TGTGCCACCAGGATGGAAAAGGGCCGTTACAATGAGCAGTTCTTC
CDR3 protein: CATRMEKGRYNEQFF

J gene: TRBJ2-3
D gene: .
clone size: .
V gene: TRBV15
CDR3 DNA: TGTGCCACCAGCAGAGATCGGGGTGGAACAGATACGCAGTATTTT
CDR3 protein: CATSRDRGGTDTQYF

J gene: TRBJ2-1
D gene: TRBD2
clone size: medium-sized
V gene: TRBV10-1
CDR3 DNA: TGCGCCAGCAGCGGGACTAGCGGGAGTTTTGAGCAGTTCTTC
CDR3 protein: CASSGTSGSFEQFF

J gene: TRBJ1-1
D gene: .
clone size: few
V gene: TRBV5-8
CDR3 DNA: TGTGCCAGCACCCCCAACTCAGTGAACACTGAAGCTTTCTTT
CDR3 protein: CASTPNSVNTEAFF

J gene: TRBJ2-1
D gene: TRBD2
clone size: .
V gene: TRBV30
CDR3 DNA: TGTGCCTGGAAGGGAGCGGGGGACTACAATGAGCAGTTCTTC
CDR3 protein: CAWKGAGDYNEQFF